This T cell receptor beta chain originates from a study of T and B cells in COVID-19 patients. Looked up from germline, CDR1 is MNHEY and CDR2 is SVGAGI. Deletions cut 6 bases from V and 4 bases from J, with 14 bases between. The CDR3 contains 14 residues. This clonotype showed up just a few times. TRB rearrangements were amplified by multiplex PCR with BIOMED2 TRB-A/B primers. TCRdb re-called the multiplex PCR reads with MiXCR, one entry per CDR3 protein. Of about 15,000 distinct CDR3 sequences listed, around 30% are singletons. Blood genomic DNA input for TRB amplification was 250-500 ng. This TCR was recovered from a human donor who had recovered from COVID-19. The gene calls are TRBV6-5 and TRBJ2-3; D perhaps matches TRBD1 (6 bases). The sequencing sample was made of blood. The CDR3 nucleotides read TGTGCCAGCAGCTCTGGGGGCCTGCCAGATACGCAGTATTTT. Its translation is CASSSGGLPDTQYF.